The T cell receptor (beta chain) described here comes from a study of blood T cell repertoires in COVID-19. Study-wide context: Some COVID-19 samples were acute and others convalescent; all came from the United States, Italy and Spain. The analysed material was cDNA or gDNA that came from T cells, B-cell-depleted T cells, or PBMCs.

Trimming left V 0 bases short and J 8 bases short, with 13 bases between. Germline-derived CDR1 and CDR2 are PRHDT and FYEKMQ (reference sequence). The CDR3 is made up of 14 amino acids. Per the authors' pipeline: Nucleated cell number was recorded as an estimate derived from reference gene primer amplification. Repertoires were generated with immunoSEQ multiplex PCR, while TCRdb's copy carries only in-frame clones and drops some. V and J calls and clone size come straight from that table; D and trimming were deduced from the DNA. The sample records fewer than 450,000 clones, approximately 89% being singletons.

Input material: peripheral blood. The gene calls are TRBV13 and TRBJ1-2; D not resolved. The sequence derives from a woman aged 50 to 65 with COVID-19, enrolled during active disease. The CDR3 DNA is TGTGCCAGCAGCTTAGGATCAAGGCTAGAAGGCTACACCTTC. Translating it yields CASSLGSRLEGYTF.